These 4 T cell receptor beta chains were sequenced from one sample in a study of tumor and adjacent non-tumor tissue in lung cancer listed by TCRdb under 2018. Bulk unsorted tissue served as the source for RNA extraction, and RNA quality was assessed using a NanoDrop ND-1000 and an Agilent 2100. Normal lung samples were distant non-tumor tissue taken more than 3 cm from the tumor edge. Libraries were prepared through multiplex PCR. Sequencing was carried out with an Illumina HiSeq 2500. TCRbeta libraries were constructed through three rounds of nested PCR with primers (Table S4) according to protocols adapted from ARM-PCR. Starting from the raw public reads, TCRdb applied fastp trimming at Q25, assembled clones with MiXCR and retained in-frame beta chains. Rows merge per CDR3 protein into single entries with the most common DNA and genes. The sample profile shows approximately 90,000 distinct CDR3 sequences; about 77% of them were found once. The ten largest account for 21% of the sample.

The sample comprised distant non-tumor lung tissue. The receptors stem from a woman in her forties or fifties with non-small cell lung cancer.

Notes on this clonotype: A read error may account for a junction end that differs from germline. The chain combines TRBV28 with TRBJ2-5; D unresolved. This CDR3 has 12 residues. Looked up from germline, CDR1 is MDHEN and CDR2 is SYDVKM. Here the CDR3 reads CVSTPPRWSQYF. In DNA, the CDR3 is TGTGTCAGCACCCCGCCACGTTGGAGCCAGTACTTC.

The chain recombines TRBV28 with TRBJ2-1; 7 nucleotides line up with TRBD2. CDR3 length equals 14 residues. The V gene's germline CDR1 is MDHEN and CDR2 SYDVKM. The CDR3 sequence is CHSIAGERYNEQFF. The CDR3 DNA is TGTCACAGCATTGCGGGAGAGAGATACAATGAGCAGTTCTTC.

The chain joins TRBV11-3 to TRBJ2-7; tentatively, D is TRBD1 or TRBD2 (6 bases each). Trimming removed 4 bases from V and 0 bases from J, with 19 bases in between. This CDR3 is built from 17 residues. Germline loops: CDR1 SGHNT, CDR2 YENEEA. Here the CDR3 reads CASSWEIPGARSYEQYF. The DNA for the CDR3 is TGTGCCAGCAGCTGGGAAATTCCGGGGGCTCGCTCCTACGAGCAGTACTTC.

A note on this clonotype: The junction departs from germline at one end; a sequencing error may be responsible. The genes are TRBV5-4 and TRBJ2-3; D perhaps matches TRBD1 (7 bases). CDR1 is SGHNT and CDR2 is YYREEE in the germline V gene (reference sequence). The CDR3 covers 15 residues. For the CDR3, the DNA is TGTGCCAGCACCTCAAAATTCGGAGGGACAGATACACAGTGTTTT. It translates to CASTSKFGGTDTQCF.